One sample yielded the 8 T cell receptor beta chains listed below, sequenced in a study of T cell changes during pregnancy in multiple sclerosis. Sequencing used immunoSEQ multiplex PCR; TCRdb keeps in-frame clones, though not all of them. The sample includes approximately 64,000 clones, around 90% seen only once; the top ten take roughly 2.1%. Sequenced here: peripheral blood, sampled in the second trimester of pregnancy. The receptor set was obtained from a female donor in good health, enrolled as a control in a pregnancy study.

The chain employs TRBV5-1 and TRBJ1-3; a possible D gene is TRBD1 (5 bases). The CDR3 loop spans 16 amino acids. In germline, CDR1 is SGHRS, CDR2 YFSETQ. Deletions cut 3 bases from V and 1 base from J, with 14 bases between. The CDR3 DNA sequence: TGCGCCAGCAGCTCGGGAGGGACGGGATCTGGAAACACCATATATTTT. Translated, it gives CASSSGGTGSGNTIYF.

The chain is built from TRBV29-1 and TRBJ2-1; D may be TRBD1 (6 bases). The germline gives CDR1 SQVTM, CDR2 ANQGSEA. Trimming removed 3 bases at V and 3 bases at J, with 12 bases between. The CDR3 extends over 14 amino acids. The CDR3 loop is CSVDGGQGYNEQFF. The CDR3 DNA reads as TGCAGCGTTGATGGGGGCCAGGGCTACAATGAGCAGTTCTTC.

V and J are TRBV5-1 and TRBJ1-1, with D tentatively TRBD1 (6 bases). The germline V gene has CDR1 SGHRS and CDR2 YFSETQ. V lost 3 bases, J lost 1 base, and 7 bases lay in between. The CDR3 totals 13 residues. Here the CDR3 DNA reads TGCGCCAGCAGCTCGGGACAGAACACTGAAGCTTTCTTT. Protein sequence: CASSSGQNTEAFF.

The chain recombines TRBV9 with TRBJ2-3; tentative D call: TRBD1 (5 bases). This CDR3 has 16 amino acids. The V gene's germline CDR1 is SGDLS and CDR2 YYNGEE. Between the trimmed V and J ends, which lost 3 bases and 0 bases, there was a span of 14 bases. In DNA, the CDR3 is TGTGCCAGCAGCGCCTTCCAGGGTAGTAGCACAGATACGCAGTATTTT. Encoded protein: CASSAFQGSSTDTQYF.

In its sample, this clone was seen once. V gene TRBV9 combines with J gene TRBJ2-7; 11 nucleotides align to TRBD2. The germline V gene encodes CDR1 SGDLS and CDR2 YYNGEE. V lost 0 bases and J lost 6; bases outside the gene matches: 5. The CDR3 totals 15 residues. CDR3 region: CASSVGASGGSEQYF. The CDR3 DNA reads TGTGCCAGCAGCGTAGGGGCTAGCGGGGGGAGCGAGCAGTACTTC.

This clone was observed once. The chain links TRBV6-5 to TRBJ2-7, with 10 bases that match TRBD1. Trimming removed 6 bases from V and 2 bases from J; junction bases left unmatched: 7. Germline V gives CDR1 MNHEY, CDR2 SVGAGI. The CDR3 spans 15 residues. CDR3 nucleotide sequence: TGTGCCAGCAGGTTGACCGGGACAGGGGCCTACGAGCAGTACTTC. This translates into CASRLTGTGAYEQYF.

The chain has TRBV5-1 and TRBJ1-2, with TRBD1 identical over 8 bases. The V gene's germline CDR1 is SGHRS and CDR2 YFSETQ. This CDR3 contains 15 residues. Germline trimming cut 2 bases from V and 4 bases from J; bases unmatched to any gene: 7. CDR3 nucleotides: TGCGCCAGCAGCTTAAGTGGACAGGGATCCTATGGCTACACCTTC. Amino acid sequence: CASSLSGQGSYGYTF.

The sample holds a few counts of this clone. The rearrangement uses TRBV18 and TRBJ1-1; TRBD1 might be the D (6 bases). V lost 3 bases and J lost 3, with 14 bases in between. There are 15 residues in the CDR3. The germline V gene has CDR1 KGHSH and CDR2 LQKENI. CDR3 protein: CASSPNRVSDTEAFF. CDR3 in DNA: TGTGCCAGCTCACCGAACAGGGTCAGTGACACTGAAGCTTTCTTT.